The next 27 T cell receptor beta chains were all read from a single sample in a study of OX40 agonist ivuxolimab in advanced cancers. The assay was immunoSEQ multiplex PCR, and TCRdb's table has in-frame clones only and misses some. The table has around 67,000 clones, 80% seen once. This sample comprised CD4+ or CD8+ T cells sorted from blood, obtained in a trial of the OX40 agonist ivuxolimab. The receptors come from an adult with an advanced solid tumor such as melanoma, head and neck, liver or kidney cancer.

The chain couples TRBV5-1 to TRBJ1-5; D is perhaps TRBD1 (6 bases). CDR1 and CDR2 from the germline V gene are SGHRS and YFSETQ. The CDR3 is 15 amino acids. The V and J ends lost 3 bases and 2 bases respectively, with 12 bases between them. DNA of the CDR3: TGCGCCAGCAGCTCTACTCCAGGGGGCAATCAGCCCCAGCATTTT. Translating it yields CASSSTPGGNQPQHF.

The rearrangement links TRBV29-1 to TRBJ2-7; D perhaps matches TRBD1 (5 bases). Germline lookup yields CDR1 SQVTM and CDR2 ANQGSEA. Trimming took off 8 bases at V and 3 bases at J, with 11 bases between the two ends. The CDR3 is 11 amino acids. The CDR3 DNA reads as TGCAGCCCGCCTAGGGGCTACGAGCAGTACTTC. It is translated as CSPPRGYEQYF.

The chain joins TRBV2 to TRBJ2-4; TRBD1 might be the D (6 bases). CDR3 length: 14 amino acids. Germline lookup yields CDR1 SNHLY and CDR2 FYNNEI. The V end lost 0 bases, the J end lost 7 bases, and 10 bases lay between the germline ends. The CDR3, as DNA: TGTGCCAGCAGTGAAGCTACAGGGCGGAACATTCAGTACTTC. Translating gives CASSEATGRNIQYF.

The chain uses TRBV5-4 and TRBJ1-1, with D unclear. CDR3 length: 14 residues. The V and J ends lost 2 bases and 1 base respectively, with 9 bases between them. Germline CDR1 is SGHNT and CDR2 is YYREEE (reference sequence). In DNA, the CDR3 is TGTGCCAGCAGCTTAAACTCAGGGAACACTGAAGCTTTCTTT. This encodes CASSLNSGNTEAFF.

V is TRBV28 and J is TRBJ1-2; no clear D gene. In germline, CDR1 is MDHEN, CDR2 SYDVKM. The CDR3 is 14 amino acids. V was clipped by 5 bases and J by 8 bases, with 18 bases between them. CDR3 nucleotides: TGTGCCAGCAGTCTTCGGAGCGGGTTAAGCGGCTACACCTTC. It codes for CASSLRSGLSGYTF.

The CDR3 sequence: CASSPRAGGSNNEQFF. The DNA for the CDR3 is TGTGCCAGCAGCCCCAGGGCGGGAGGGAGTAACAATGAGCAGTTCTTC. The chain recombines TRBV7-9 with TRBJ2-1; 9 bases fit TRBD2. The length of the CDR3 is 16 residues. Trimming removed 5 bases from V and 5 bases from J; junction bases left unmatched: 10. Germline values: CDR1 SEHNR, CDR2 FQNEAQ (reference sequence).

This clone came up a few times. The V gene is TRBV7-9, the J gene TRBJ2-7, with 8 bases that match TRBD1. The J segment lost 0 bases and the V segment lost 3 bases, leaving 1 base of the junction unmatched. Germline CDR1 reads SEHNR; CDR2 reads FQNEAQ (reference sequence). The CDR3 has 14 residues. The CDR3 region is CASSLDRDSYEQYF. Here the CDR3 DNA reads TGTGCCAGCAGCTTGGACAGGGACTCCTACGAGCAGTACTTC.

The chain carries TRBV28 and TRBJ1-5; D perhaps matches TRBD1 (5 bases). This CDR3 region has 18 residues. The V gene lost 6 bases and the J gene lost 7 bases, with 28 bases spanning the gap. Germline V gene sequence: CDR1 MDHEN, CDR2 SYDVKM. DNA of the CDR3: TGTGCCAGCAGCCTTTCGGGGGTAAGGTCGGGAACGCCCCAGCCCCAGCATTTT. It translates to CASSLSGVRSGTPQPQHF.

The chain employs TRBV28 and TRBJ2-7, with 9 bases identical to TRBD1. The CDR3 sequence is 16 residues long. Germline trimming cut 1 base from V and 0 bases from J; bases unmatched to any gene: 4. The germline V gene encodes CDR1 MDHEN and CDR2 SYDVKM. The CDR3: CASSLYGTGSSYEQYF. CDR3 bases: TGTGCCAGCAGTTTATATGGGACAGGGAGCTCCTACGAGCAGTACTTC.

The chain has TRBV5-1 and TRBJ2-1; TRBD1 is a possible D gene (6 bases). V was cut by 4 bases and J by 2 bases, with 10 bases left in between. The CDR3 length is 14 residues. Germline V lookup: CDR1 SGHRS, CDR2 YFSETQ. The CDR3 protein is CASSRDTTYNEQFF. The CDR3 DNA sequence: TGCGCCAGCAGCCGGGACACCACCTACAATGAGCAGTTCTTC. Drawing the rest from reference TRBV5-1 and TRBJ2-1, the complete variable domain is KAGVTQTPRYLIKTRGQQVTLSCSPISGHRSVSWYQQTPGQGLQFLFEYFSETQRNKGNFPGRFSGRQFSNSRSEMNVSTLELGDSALYLCASSRDTTYNEQFFGPGTRLTVL.

The CDR3 loop reads CASSRGSGRGPAASYNEQFF. The CDR3 DNA follows: TGTGCCAGCAGCCGGGGATCGGGCCGCGGACCCGCAGCTTCCTACAATGAGCAGTTCTTC. This chain connects TRBV7-3 to TRBJ2-1; TRBD2 might be the D (5 bases). CDR3 size: 20 residues. Trimming took off 5 bases at V and 1 base at J, with 27 bases between the two ends. Germline CDR1 SGHTA, CDR2 FQGTGA.

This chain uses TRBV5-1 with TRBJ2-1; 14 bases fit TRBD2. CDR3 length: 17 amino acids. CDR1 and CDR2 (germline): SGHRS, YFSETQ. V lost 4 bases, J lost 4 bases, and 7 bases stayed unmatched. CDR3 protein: CASSPGTSGGSYNEQFF. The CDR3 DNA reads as TGCGCCAGCAGCCCAGGGACTAGCGGGGGTTCGTACAATGAGCAGTTCTTC.

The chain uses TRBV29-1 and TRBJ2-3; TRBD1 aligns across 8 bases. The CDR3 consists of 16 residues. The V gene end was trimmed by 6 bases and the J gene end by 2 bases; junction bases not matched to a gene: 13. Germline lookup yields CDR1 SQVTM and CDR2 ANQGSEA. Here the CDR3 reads CSVEPQGAVDTDTQYF. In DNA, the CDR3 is TGCAGCGTAGAACCCCAGGGGGCCGTGGACACAGATACGCAGTATTTT.

The CDR3 here is CASSENIVSMKPQHF. The CDR3 DNA is TGTGCCAGCAGTGAAAACATCGTCTCGATGAAACCCCAGCATTTT. This sequence joins TRBV6-1 and TRBJ1-5; D remains unclear. CDR3 length: 15 amino acids. Looked up from germline, CDR1 is MNHNS and CDR2 is SASEGT. V lost 2 bases and J 10 bases, leaving 18 bases between the germline ends.

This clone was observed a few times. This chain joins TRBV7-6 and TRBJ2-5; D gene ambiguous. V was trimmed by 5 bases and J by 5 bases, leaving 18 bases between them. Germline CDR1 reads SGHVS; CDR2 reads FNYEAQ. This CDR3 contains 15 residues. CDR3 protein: CASSPAVAETETQYF. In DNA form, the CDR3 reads TGTGCCAGCAGCCCGGCCGTGGCCGAGACGGAGACCCAGTACTTC.

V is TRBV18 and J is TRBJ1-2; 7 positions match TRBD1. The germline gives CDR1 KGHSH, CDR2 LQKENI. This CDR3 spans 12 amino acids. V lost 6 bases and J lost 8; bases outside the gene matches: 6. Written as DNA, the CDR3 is TGTGCCAGCTCGCCGACAGGGCCGGGCTACACCTTC. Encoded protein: CASSPTGPGYTF.

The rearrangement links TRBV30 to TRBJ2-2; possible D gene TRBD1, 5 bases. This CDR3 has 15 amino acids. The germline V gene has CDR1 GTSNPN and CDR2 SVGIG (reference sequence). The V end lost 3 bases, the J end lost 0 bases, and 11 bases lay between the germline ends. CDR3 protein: CAWSRLGPNTGELFF. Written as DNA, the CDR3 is TGTGCCTGGAGCCGACTGGGGCCGAACACCGGGGAGCTGTTTTTT.

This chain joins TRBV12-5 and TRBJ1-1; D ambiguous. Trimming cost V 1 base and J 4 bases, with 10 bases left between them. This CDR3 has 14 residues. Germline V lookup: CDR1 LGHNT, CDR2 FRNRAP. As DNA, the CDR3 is TGTGCTAGTGGTTTGGACTTCCCCGCCACTGAAGCTTTCTTT. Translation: CASGLDFPATEAFF. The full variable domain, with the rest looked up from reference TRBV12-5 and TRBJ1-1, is DARVTQTPRHKVTEMGQEVTMRCQPILGHNTVFWYRQTMMQGLELLAYFRNRAPLDDSGMPKDRFSAEMPDATLATLKIQPSEPRDSAVYFCASGLDFPATEAFFGQGTRLTVV.

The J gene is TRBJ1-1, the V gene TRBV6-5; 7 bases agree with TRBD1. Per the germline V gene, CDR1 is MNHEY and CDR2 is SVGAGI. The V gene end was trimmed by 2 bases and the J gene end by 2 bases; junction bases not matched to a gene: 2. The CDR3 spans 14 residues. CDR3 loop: CASSYQGENTEAFF. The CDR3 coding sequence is TGTGCCAGCAGTTACCAGGGGGAAAACACTGAAGCTTTCTTT.

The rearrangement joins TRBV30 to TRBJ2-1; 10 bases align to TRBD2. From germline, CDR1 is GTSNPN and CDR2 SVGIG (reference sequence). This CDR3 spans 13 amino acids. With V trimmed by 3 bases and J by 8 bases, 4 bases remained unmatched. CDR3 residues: CAWSASGSDEQFF. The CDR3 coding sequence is TGTGCCTGGAGCGCTAGCGGGAGCGATGAGCAGTTCTTC.

CDR3 protein: CASSVATRFDEASESSPLHF. The CDR3 bases are TGTGCCAGCAGCGTAGCTACCAGGTTTGATGAGGCCAGTGAGAGTTCACCCCTCCACTTT. The chain combines TRBV9 with TRBJ1-6; D is uncertain. In germline, CDR1 is SGDLS, CDR2 YYNGEE. V was cut by 0 bases and J by 9 bases, with 28 bases left in between. The CDR3 totals 20 residues. Combining the CDR3 with reference TRBV9 and TRBJ1-6 gives the whole variable domain DSGVTQTPKHLITATGQRVTLRCSPRSGDLSVYWYQQSLDQGLQFLIQYYNGEERAKGNILERFSAQQFPDLHSELNLSSLELGDSALYFCASSVATRFDEASESSPLHFGNGTRLTVT.

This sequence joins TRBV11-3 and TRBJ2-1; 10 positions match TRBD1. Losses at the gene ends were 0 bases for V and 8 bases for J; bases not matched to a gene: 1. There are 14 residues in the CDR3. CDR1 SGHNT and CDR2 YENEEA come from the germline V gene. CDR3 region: CASSLDGTGDEQFF. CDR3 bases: TGTGCCAGCAGCTTAGATGGGACAGGGGATGAGCAGTTCTTC.

Written as DNA, the CDR3 is TGTGCCAGCAGCTTAAATACCGACAGGGGCTATGGCTACACCTTC. Residues: CASSLNTDRGYGYTF. The V call is TRBV7-2, the J call TRBJ1-2; 8 bases are shared with TRBD1. CDR1 SGHTA and CDR2 FQGNSA come from the germline V gene. Trimming cost V 2 bases and J 4 bases; bases outside gene matches: 6. CDR3 length equals 15 residues. Full variable domain (missing parts from reference TRBV7-2 and TRBJ1-2): GAGVSQSPSNKVTEKGKDVELRCDPISGHTALYWYRQSLGQGLEFLIYFQGNSAPDKSGLPSDRFSAERTGGSVSTLTIQRTQQEDSAVYLCASSLNTDRGYGYTFGSGTRLTVV.

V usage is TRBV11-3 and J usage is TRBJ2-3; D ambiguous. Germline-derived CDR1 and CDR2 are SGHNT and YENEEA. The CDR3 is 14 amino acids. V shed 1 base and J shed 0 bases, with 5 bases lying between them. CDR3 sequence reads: CASSLASSTDTQYF. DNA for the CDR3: TGTGCCAGCAGCTTAGCCTCTAGCACAGATACGCAGTATTTT.

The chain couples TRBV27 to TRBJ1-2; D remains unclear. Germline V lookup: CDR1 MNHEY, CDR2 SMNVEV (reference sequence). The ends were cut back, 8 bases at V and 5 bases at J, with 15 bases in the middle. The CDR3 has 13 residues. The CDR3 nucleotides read TGTGCCAGCGGCGGACGGCTCTCTTATGGCTACACCTTC. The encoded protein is CASGGRLSYGYTF.

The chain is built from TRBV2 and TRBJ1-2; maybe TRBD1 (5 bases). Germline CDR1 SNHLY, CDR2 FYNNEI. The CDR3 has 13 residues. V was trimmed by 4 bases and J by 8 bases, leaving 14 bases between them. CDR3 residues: CASSASQGYGYTF. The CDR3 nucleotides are TGTGCCAGCAGTGCGTCCCAGGGCTACGGCTACACCTTC.

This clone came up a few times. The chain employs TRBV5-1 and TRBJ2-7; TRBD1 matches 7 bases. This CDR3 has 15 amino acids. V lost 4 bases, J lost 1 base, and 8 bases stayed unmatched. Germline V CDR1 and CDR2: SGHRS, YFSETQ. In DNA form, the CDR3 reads TGCGCCAGCAGCCGCGAGGGGACAGAATCCTACGAGCAGTACTTC. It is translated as CASSREGTESYEQYF.